Following are 3 T cell receptor beta chains from one sample sequenced in a study of tumor and adjacent non-tumor tissue in lung cancer. No cell sorting was done before RNA was extracted from the tissue. Three rounds of nested PCR, following a modified ARM-PCR protocol, produced the TCRbeta library. TCRdb independently ran MiXCR on the multiplex PCR reads; one entry per CDR3 protein. The data show 200,000 to 250,000 distinct CDR3 sequences, less than 80% seen once. What was sequenced was lung tumor tissue. The receptors were gathered from a man aged 55-75 years with non-small cell lung cancer.

In the case of this clonotype: Being one base from a much bigger clone, this may be a read error. The missing conserved phenylalanine or tryptophan at the end of this CDR3 makes a read error likely. The genes are TRBV20-1 and TRBJ1-4; 8 bases align to TRBD1. The V gene's germline CDR1 is DFQATT and CDR2 SNEGSKA (reference sequence). CDR3 length: 13 residues. V lost 6 bases to trimming and J lost 8 bases; unmatched junction nucleotides: 8. The DNA for the CDR3 is TGCAGTGCCGAGGACAGGGAGGGAGAAAAACTGTTTTTG. It encodes CSAEDREGEKLFL.

This rearrangement joins TRBV30 to TRBJ2-7; TRBD1 might be the D (6 bases). With 2 bases removed from V and 7 bases from J, the gap between germline ends came to 12 bases. Germline CDR1 GTSNPN, CDR2 SVGIG (reference sequence). The CDR3 is made up of 12 amino acids. The CDR3, as DNA: TGTGCCTGGAGTTTAACAGGGAATGAGCAGTACTTC. Translating gives CAWSLTGNEQYF.

Turning to this clonotype: An end of the junction does not agree with germline; a read error may underlie this. The chain uses TRBV11-3 and TRBJ2-3; D might be TRBD1 (6 bases). The CDR3 has 15 residues. Germline-derived CDR1 and CDR2 are SGHNT and YENEEA. CDR3 coding DNA: TGTACCAGCAGCTTAGGGACAATTGATACAGATACGCAGTATTTT. Protein sequence: CTSSLGTIDTDTQYF.